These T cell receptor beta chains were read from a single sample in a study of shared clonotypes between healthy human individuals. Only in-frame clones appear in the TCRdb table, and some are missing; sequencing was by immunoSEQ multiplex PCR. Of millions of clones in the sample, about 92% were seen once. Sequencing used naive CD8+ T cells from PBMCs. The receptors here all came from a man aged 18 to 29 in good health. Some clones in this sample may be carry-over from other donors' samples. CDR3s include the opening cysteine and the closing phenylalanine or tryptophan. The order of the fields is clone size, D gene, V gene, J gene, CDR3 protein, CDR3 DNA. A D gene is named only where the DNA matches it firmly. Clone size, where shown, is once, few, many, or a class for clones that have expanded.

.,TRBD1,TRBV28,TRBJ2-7,CASSLLTGDEQYF,TGTGCCAGCAGTTTATTAACAGGGGACGAGCAGTACTTC
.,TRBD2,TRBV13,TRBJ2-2,CASSFPVAGGLTGELFF,TGTGCCAGCAGCTTTCCTGTAGCGGGAGGGCTCACCGGGGAGCTGTTTTTT
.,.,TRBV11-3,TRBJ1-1,CASSPGSYTEAFF,TGTGCCAGCAGCCCCGGATCGTACACTGAAGCTTTCTTT
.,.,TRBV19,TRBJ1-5,CASSWQGNQPQHF,TGTGCCAGTAGTTGGCAGGGAAATCAGCCCCAGCATTTT
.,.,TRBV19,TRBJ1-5,CASSSTLWEYSNQPQHF,TGTGCCAGTAGTTCTACCCTTTGGGAATATAGCAATCAGCCCCAGCATTTT
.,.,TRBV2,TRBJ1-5,CASSDDSLRQPQHF,TGTGCCAGCAGTGACGACAGCCTAAGGCAGCCCCAGCATTTT
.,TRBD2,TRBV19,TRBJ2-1,CASTPIAGGVNEQFF,TGTGCCAGTACACCAATAGCGGGAGGTGTCAATGAGCAGTTCTTC
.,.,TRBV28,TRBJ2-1,CASSFIVIGTAAYNEQFF,TGTGCCAGCAGTTTTATAGTGATCGGGACCGCCGCCTACAATGAGCAGTTCTTC
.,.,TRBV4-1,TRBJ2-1,CASSQGTSDEQFF,TGCGCCAGCAGCCAGGGGACCTCCGATGAGCAGTTCTTC
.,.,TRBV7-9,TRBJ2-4,CASSPSGLAKNIQYF,TGTGCCAGCAGCCCCTCGGGGCTAGCCAAAAACATTCAGTACTTC
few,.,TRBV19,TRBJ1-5,CASSITGQYNQPQHF,TGTGCCAGTAGCATAACAGGGCAGTACAATCAGCCCCAGCATTTT
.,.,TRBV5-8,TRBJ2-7,CASSLLGGETYEQYF,TGTGCCAGCAGCTTGTTGGGGGGAGAGACCTACGAGCAGTACTTC
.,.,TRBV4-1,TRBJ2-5,CASSQGRQETQYF,TGCGCCAGCAGCCAAGGTCGCCAAGAGACCCAGTACTTC
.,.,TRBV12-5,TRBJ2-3,CASGWATDTQYF,TGTGCTAGTGGTTGGGCGACAGATACGCAGTATTTT
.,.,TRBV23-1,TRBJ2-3,CASDQNGARPQGTGKDTQYF,TGCGCCAGCGACCAAAATGGGGCCCGACCCCAGGGAACGGGGAAAGATACGCAGTATTTT
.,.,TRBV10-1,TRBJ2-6,CARTVPSGANVLTF,TGCGCCCGGACCGTTCCATCTGGGGCCAACGTCCTGACTTTC
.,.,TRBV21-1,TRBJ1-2,CASSFRSWFLDGYTF,TGTGCCAGCAGCTTCCGATCATGGTTTTTGGATGGCTACACCTTC
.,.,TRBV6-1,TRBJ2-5,CASSELGASETQYF,TGTGCCAGCAGTGAATTGGGGGCTTCAGAGACCCAGTACTTC
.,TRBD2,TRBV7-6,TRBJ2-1,CASSGLAEREQFF,TGTGCCAGCAGCGGACTAGCGGAGCGAGAGCAGTTCTTC
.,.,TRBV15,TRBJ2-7,CATSSRSSYEQYF,TGTGCCACCAGCAGTAGGAGCTCCTACGAGCAGTACTTC
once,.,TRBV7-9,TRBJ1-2,CASSLRGALDYGYTF,TGTGCCAGCAGCTTGCGAGGGGCATTGGACTATGGCTACACCTTC
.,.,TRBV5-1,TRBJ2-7,CASSLLGIGEQYF,TGCGCCAGCAGCTTGCTCGGGATTGGCGAGCAGTACTTC
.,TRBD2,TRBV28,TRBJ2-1,CASSPPGGRAIGEQFF,TGTGCCAGCAGTCCCCCTGGCGGGAGGGCAATAGGTGAGCAGTTCTTC
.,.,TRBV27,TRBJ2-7,CASSLSQGWGEQYF,TGTGCCAGCAGTTTATCCCAGGGCTGGGGGGAGCAGTACTTC
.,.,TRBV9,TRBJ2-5,CASSVAGTPQETQYF,TGTGCCAGCAGCGTAGCTGGGACCCCCCAAGAGACCCAGTACTTC
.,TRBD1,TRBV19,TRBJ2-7,CASGNRDRGSYEQYF,TGTGCCAGTGGGAACCGGGACAGGGGCTCCTACGAGCAGTACTTC
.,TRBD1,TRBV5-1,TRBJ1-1,CASSSTGAAEAFF,TGCGCCAGCAGCTCGACAGGGGCGGCTGAAGCTTTCTTT
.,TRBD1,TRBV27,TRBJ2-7,CASKATGDYEQYF,TGTGCCAGCAAGGCTACAGGGGACTACGAGCAGTACTTC
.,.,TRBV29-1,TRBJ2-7,CSVLRPGHLDEQYF,TGCAGCGTACTCCGCCCGGGACACCTAGACGAGCAGTACTTC
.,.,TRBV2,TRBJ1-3,CASSEALAAEGPSGNTIYF,TGTGCCAGCAGTGAAGCGCTGGCGGCCGAGGGGCCTTCTGGAAACACCATATATTTT
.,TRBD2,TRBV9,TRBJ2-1,CASSRLAVPRGNEQFF,TGTGCCAGCAGCCGACTAGCGGTCCCTAGGGGCAATGAGCAGTTCTTC
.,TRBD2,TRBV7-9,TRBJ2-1,CASSYPGLAGYNEQFF,TGTGCCAGCAGCTACCCGGGACTAGCGGGATATAATGAGCAGTTCTTC
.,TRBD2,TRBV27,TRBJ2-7,CASSSRTSGRPYEQYF,TGTGCCAGCAGTTCGCGTACTAGCGGGAGACCCTACGAGCAGTACTTC
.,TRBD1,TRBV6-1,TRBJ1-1,CASSDGTAMNTEAFF,TGTGCCAGCAGTGACGGGACAGCGATGAACACTGAAGCTTTCTTT
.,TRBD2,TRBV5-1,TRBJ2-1,CASSYLGGSFSNEQFF,TGCGCCAGCAGCTACCTGGGGGGGAGTTTTAGCAATGAGCAGTTCTTC
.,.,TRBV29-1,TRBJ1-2,CSVEGGPSVYGYTF,TGCAGCGTTGAGGGGGGACCTTCCGTGTACGGCTACACCTTC
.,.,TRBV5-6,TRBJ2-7,CASSLGGEQYF,TGTGCCAGCAGCTTGGGTGGCGAGCAGTACTTC
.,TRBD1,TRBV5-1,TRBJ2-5,CASSPLGQGDVETQYF,TGCGCCAGCAGTCCCCTAGGACAGGGGGACGTCGAGACCCAGTACTTC
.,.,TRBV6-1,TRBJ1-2,CASSEAIGVPWYGYTF,TGTGCCAGCAGTGAAGCGATTGGGGTTCCATGGTATGGCTACACCTTC
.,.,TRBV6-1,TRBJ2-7,CASSVQYEQYF,TGTGCCAGCAGTGTACAGTACGAGCAGTACTTC
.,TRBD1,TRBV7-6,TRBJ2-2,CASSFDPGTGNTGELFF,TGTGCCAGCAGCTTCGATCCCGGGACAGGGAACACCGGGGAGCTGTTTTTT
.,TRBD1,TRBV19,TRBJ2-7,CASSKYRDRGDYEQYF,TGTGCCAGTAGTAAATACCGGGACAGGGGGGACTACGAGCAGTACTTC
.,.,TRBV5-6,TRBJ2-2,CASLRVPGELFF,TGTGCCAGCCTCAGGGTCCCCGGGGAGCTGTTTTTT
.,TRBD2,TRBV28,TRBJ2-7,CASSSRETSASYEQYF,TGTGCCAGCAGCTCTCGTGAGACTAGCGCCTCCTACGAGCAGTACTTC
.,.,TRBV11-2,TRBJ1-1,CASSLYDDEAFF,TGTGCCAGCAGCTTATACGACGATGAAGCTTTCTTT
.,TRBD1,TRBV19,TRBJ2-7,CASSMGFVQGAYEQYF,TGTGCCAGTAGTATGGGGTTCGTCCAGGGGGCTTACGAGCAGTACTTC
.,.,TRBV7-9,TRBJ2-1,CASSLVIRVSYNEQFF,TGTGCCAGCAGCTTAGTTATCAGGGTGTCATACAATGAGCAGTTCTTC
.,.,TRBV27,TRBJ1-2,CASSSVQRAVYGYTF,TGTGCCAGCAGTTCAGTACAGAGGGCTGTCTATGGCTACACCTTC
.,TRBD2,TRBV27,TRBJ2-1,CASSPSLAGGQDEQFF,TGTGCCAGCAGTCCCTCACTAGCGGGAGGGCAGGATGAGCAGTTCTTC
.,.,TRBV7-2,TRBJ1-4,CASSLGGRTNEKLFF,TGTGCCAGCAGCTTAGGCGGGAGAACTAATGAAAAACTGTTTTTT
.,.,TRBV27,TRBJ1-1,CASSQQITGTEAFF,TGTGCCAGCAGCCAGCAAATTACGGGCACTGAAGCTTTCTTT
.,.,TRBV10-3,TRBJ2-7,CAISSAGNDSPYEQYF,TGTGCCATCAGTTCGGCTGGAAATGACAGCCCCTACGAGCAGTACTTC
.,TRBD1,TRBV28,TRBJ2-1,CASSGITGALSWDEQFF,TGTGCCAGCAGCGGGATAACAGGGGCCCTAAGTTGGGATGAGCAGTTCTTC
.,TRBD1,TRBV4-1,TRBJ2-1,CASSLETGTGNVFNEQFF,TGCGCCAGCAGCCTGGAGACCGGGACAGGGAATGTTTTCAATGAGCAGTTCTTC
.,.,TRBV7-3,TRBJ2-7,CASSLGGTSYEQYF,TGTGCCAGCAGCTTAGGGGGCACTTCCTACGAGCAGTACTTC